This is a list of T cell receptor beta chains from one sample in a study of cytomegalovirus exposure and HLA in healthy donors. Profiled with immunoSEQ multiplex PCR; TCRdb holds only in-frame clones, not every one. The table includes some 210,000 clones, about four fifths detected once. The material sequenced was PBMCs. All receptors come from a woman aged 50 to 60 in good health and CMV-seropositive. CDR3s include the opening cysteine and the closing phenylalanine or tryptophan. A D gene is named only where the DNA matches it firmly. The listing skips clone size in some rows; elsewhere it reads once, few, many or a size class.

DNA: TGTGCCTGGAGTGTAGGCGGGGTCGGAGGCTACACCTTC; CDR3: CAWSVGGVGGYTF; V: TRBV30; D: NA; size: NA; J: TRBJ1-2
DNA: TGTGCCAGTAATGGCCGGGCAGGGGTTGGTCAGCCCCAGCATTTT; CDR3: CASNGRAGVGQPQHF; V: TRBV19; D: NA; size: NA; J: TRBJ1-5
DNA: TGTGCCAGTAGTATCGGGACAGAAAATCAGCCCCAGCATTTT; CDR3: CASSIGTENQPQHF; V: TRBV19; D: TRBD1; size: NA; J: TRBJ1-5
DNA: TGTGCCAGCAGTTTAATAGCGGGGGAAGGTGAGACCCAGTACTTC; CDR3: CASSLIAGEGETQYF; V: TRBV27; D: TRBD2; size: NA; J: TRBJ2-5
DNA: TGTGCCTGGAGTGCACAGGAGAATCACTATGGCTACACCTTC; CDR3: CAWSAQENHYGYTF; V: TRBV30; D: NA; size: once; J: TRBJ1-2
DNA: TGTGCCAGTAGCCGTGGGACAGGGATTAATAGCTACGAGCAGTACTTC; CDR3: CASSRGTGINSYEQYF; V: TRBV19; D: TRBD1; size: NA; J: TRBJ2-7
DNA: TGTGCCAGCAGCCCTGGGGGCAGGGTCGGTGAAAAACTGTTTTTT; CDR3: CASSPGGRVGEKLFF; V: TRBV7-2; D: NA; size: NA; J: TRBJ1-4
DNA: TGCGCCACCCGCTGGGGGGGGGCGGAGGAGGAGACCCAGTACTTC; CDR3: CATRWGGAEEETQYF; V: TRBV5-1; D: NA; size: NA; J: TRBJ2-5
DNA: TGTGCCAGCTCACCACTAGCGGGGGCCTACGAGCAGTACTTC; CDR3: CASSPLAGAYEQYF; V: TRBV18; D: TRBD2; size: NA; J: TRBJ2-7
DNA: TGCGCCAGCAGCTCTGACAGGGTAGGCTCTGGAAACACCATATATTTT; CDR3: CASSSDRVGSGNTIYF; V: TRBV5-1; D: TRBD1; size: NA; J: TRBJ1-3
DNA: TGTGCCAGCAGCTTGTACAGGTCGGGCGCCGGGGAGCTGTTTTTT; CDR3: CASSLYRSGAGELFF; V: TRBV5-4; D: NA; size: NA; J: TRBJ2-2
DNA: TGTGCCAGCAGCATCCACGGGGCCGGGGAGCTGTTTTTT; CDR3: CASSIHGAGELFF; V: TRBV11-2; D: NA; size: NA; J: TRBJ2-2
DNA: TGTGCCAGCAGCTTCCTTGGGGGGTCCTACAATGAGCAGTTCTTC; CDR3: CASSFLGGSYNEQFF; V: TRBV13; D: NA; size: NA; J: TRBJ2-1
DNA: TGCGCCAGCAGCTTGGGACAGGGGTTCTATGGCTACACCTTC; CDR3: CASSLGQGFYGYTF; V: TRBV5-1; D: TRBD1; size: NA; J: TRBJ1-2
DNA: TGTGCCAGCGGGACAGGGGGGGATGAAAAACTGTTTTTT; CDR3: CASGTGGDEKLFF; V: TRBV28; D: TRBD1; size: NA; J: TRBJ1-4
DNA: TGTTCCAGCAGCCCCCTTATCGCGACAACTAATGAAAAACTGTTTTTT; CDR3: CSSSPLIATTNEKLFF; V: TRBV7-9; D: NA; size: NA; J: TRBJ1-4
DNA: TGTGCCAGCAGCCAAAACGTACTGTCCGTAGAAGCTTTCTTT; CDR3: CASSQNVLSVEAFF; V: TRBV11-2; D: NA; size: NA; J: TRBJ1-1
DNA: TGCGCCAGCAGCTTGGTTATCGGGACAGATACGCAGTATTTT; CDR3: CASSLVIGTDTQYF; V: TRBV5-1; D: NA; size: few; J: TRBJ2-3
DNA: TGTGCCAGTAGTATCGCGCAGGGTCAGCCCCAGCATTTT; CDR3: CASSIAQGQPQHF; V: TRBV19; D: NA; size: NA; J: TRBJ1-5
DNA: TGTGCCAGTAGTGCTAGCGTATACCAAGAGACCCAGTACTTC; CDR3: CASSASVYQETQYF; V: TRBV19; D: NA; size: once; J: TRBJ2-5
DNA: TGTGCCAGCAGTCCCACAGGGGGATCGGGCACAGATACGCAGTATTTT; CDR3: CASSPTGGSGTDTQYF; V: TRBV7-6; D: TRBD1; size: NA; J: TRBJ2-3
DNA: TGCGCCAGCCACGGACAGGGGGCCTACGAGCAGTACTTC; CDR3: CASHGQGAYEQYF; V: TRBV5-1; D: TRBD1; size: NA; J: TRBJ2-7
DNA: TGCGCCAGCAGCCAAAACCCTCAGGGGGGCCACGAGCAGTACTTC; CDR3: CASSQNPQGGHEQYF; V: TRBV5-1; D: NA; size: NA; J: TRBJ2-7
DNA: TGTGCCAGCAGCAAAACAGGCCAGACAGACTATGGCTACACCTTC; CDR3: CASSKTGQTDYGYTF; V: TRBV4-2; D: NA; size: NA; J: TRBJ1-2
DNA: TGTGCCAGCAGCATCGGGGACAGGGTGCACGGTCGGGGGCAGGCCAACGTCCTGACTTTC; CDR3: CASSIGDRVHGRGQANVLTF; V: TRBV27; D: TRBD1; size: NA; J: TRBJ2-6
DNA: TGTGCCAGCAGCTTAATTCCCGGTGGAGGGAGCGGCGCTGAAGCTTTCTTT; CDR3: CASSLIPGGGSGAEAFF; V: TRBV7-9; D: NA; size: NA; J: TRBJ1-1
DNA: TGTGCCAGCAGCGTACAGGGACAGGGGAGCTACGAGCAGTACTTC; CDR3: CASSVQGQGSYEQYF; V: TRBV9; D: TRBD1; size: NA; J: TRBJ2-7
DNA: TGTGCCAGCAGTGATCGACAGGGGGTGAGCTACACCTTC; CDR3: CASSDRQGVSYTF; V: TRBV25-1; D: TRBD1; size: NA; J: TRBJ1-2
DNA: TGCGCCAGCAGCTTGACGATAGCTGGGGCCAACGTCCTGACTTTC; CDR3: CASSLTIAGANVLTF; V: TRBV5-1; D: NA; size: NA; J: TRBJ2-6
DNA: TGTGCCAGCAGCGTAGGGGGCTCACCCCTCCACTTT; CDR3: CASSVGGSPLHF; V: TRBV9; D: NA; size: NA; J: TRBJ1-6
DNA: TGTGCCAGCAGCGTGGGAGCCTACTATGGCTACACCTTC; CDR3: CASSVGAYYGYTF; V: TRBV9; D: NA; size: once; J: TRBJ1-2
DNA: TGTGCCAGCACCGGGGGGGTGGGAACCGGGGAGCTGTTTTTT; CDR3: CASTGGVGTGELFF; V: TRBV28; D: TRBD2; size: NA; J: TRBJ2-2
DNA: TGTGCCAGCACCGCGGACATTTGGGAGGGACTAGCTTTCTTT; CDR3: CASTADIWEGLAFF; V: TRBV11-2; D: NA; size: NA; J: TRBJ1-1
DNA: TGTGCCAGCAGTACAAGACAGGGGGATTCTGGCTACACCTTC; CDR3: CASSTRQGDSGYTF; V: TRBV6-1; D: TRBD1; size: NA; J: TRBJ1-2
DNA: TGTGCCAGCAGCTTACAGTACAGGGAAAGAGCTTTCTTT; CDR3: CASSLQYRERAFF; V: TRBV7-3; D: NA; size: NA; J: TRBJ1-1
DNA: TGCAGCGTGAGAAGACTAACAGATACGCAGTATTTT; CDR3: CSVRRLTDTQYF; V: TRBV29-1; D: NA; size: few; J: TRBJ2-3
DNA: TGTGCCAGCAGTTACTCGAACCGGGGATCGGGCTACACCTTC; CDR3: CASSYSNRGSGYTF; V: TRBV6-5; D: NA; size: NA; J: TRBJ1-2
DNA: TGTGCCAGCTCACCACCGGGACAGAAGACAGATACGCAGTATTTT; CDR3: CASSPPGQKTDTQYF; V: TRBV18; D: TRBD1; size: NA; J: TRBJ2-3
DNA: TGTGCCAGCAGATCGGCTCAGGGCGACGAGCAGTACTTC; CDR3: CASRSAQGDEQYF; V: TRBV11-3; D: NA; size: few; J: TRBJ2-7
DNA: TGTGCCAGCAGCGCCGGGACAATGGGCTACACCTTC; CDR3: CASSAGTMGYTF; V: TRBV7-9; D: NA; size: NA; J: TRBJ1-2
DNA: TGTGCCAGCAGCCAAGATCCTACAGGGAGTTCCTACGAGCAGTACTTC; CDR3: CASSQDPTGSSYEQYF; V: TRBV4-2; D: NA; size: NA; J: TRBJ2-7
DNA: TGTGCCAGCAGTGCACGAGGGACAGCCTACGAGCAGTACTTC; CDR3: CASSARGTAYEQYF; V: TRBV27; D: TRBD1; size: NA; J: TRBJ2-7
DNA: TGTGCCAGCAGTTTGGCCGGTTCTCGGGGGACCCAGTACTTC; CDR3: CASSLAGSRGTQYF; V: TRBV27; D: NA; size: NA; J: TRBJ2-5
DNA: TGTGCCAGCACCGTGACAGACCAAGAGACCCAGTACTTC; CDR3: CASTVTDQETQYF; V: TRBV6-1; D: NA; size: NA; J: TRBJ2-5
DNA: TGTGCCAGCAGCTTCTACAGGGGTCCTTCGTATTTT; CDR3: CASSFYRGPSYF; V: TRBV5-4; D: TRBD1; size: NA; J: TRBJ2-3
DNA: TGCAGCGTTGGGGCCCAGTCTGGCCAGTACTTC; CDR3: CSVGAQSGQYF; V: TRBV29-1; D: NA; size: few; J: TRBJ2-5